This paragraph reports one TCR beta chain. Its antigen is as yet unknown. Noted treatment: approximately nine-day PBMC culture with coronavirus spike peptide pools or control peptides (ViraFEST assay). Peptide pool stimulation in ViraFEST expanded antigen-specific T cells, whose TCRs were then sequenced. When approximately ten days of culture had elapsed, CD4+ T cells were isolated by negative selection. This entry comes from a study of vaccination and CD4 T cells after COVID-19. Study-wide context: Following dose two, a median about 72 days (range 14 to 241) passed before post-vaccine samples were taken. Findings of the study overall: Vaccine-specific clones numbering 304 of 307 showed spike mono-reactivity in convalescent patients.

The ends lost 0 bases at V and 5 bases at J; junction bases unmatched: 9. Germline V gene data show CDR1 as SGHRS and CDR2 as YFSETQ. This CDR3 has 17 residues. The Oncomine TCR Beta short-read assay was what sequenced the DNA obtained from cultured CD4+ T cells. MiXCR, applied by TCRdb to the PCR reads, yields one record per CDR3 protein. The sample has more than 6,000 distinct CDR3 sequences; approximately 73% are singletons. The sequenced material came from CD4+ T cells from blood, cultured in vitro. This chain connects TRBV5-1 to TRBJ2-2; 8 nucleotides align to TRBD1. This receptor was taken from a human donor who had recovered from COVID-19. The CDR3 region has the DNA TGCGCCAGCAGCTTGGACCCAGGGGGCCGCAGTACCGGGGAGCTGTTTTTT. Its protein product is CASSLDPGGRSTGELFF.